This TCR beta chain is from a study of a mutant IDH1 vaccine in newly diagnosed glioma. About the research overall: Each patient was administered eight vaccinations, scheduled in weeks 1, 3, 5, 7, 11, 15, 19 and 23. Earlier care involved radiotherapy, temozolomide, or both, and the majority received both. Treated patients, approximately 60% male and around 40% female, averaged approximately 40 years of age. Patients got their first vaccination 4-6 weeks after radiotherapy alone, or with temozolomide cycles.

About this clone: Its antigen is still unknown.

Some clones are missing from TCRdb's copy, which holds only in-frame ones; the method was immunoSEQ multiplex PCR. The sample comprises tens of thousands of clones, 87% of which are singletons, and about 1.3% rests with the top ten. Time point here: week 23, last vaccination. Each dose of the vaccine consisted of 300 ug of mutant IDH1 20-mer peptide, with topical imiquimod. The sample consisted of PBMCs, taken from a glioma patient whose treatment included an IDH1 peptide vaccine. The TCR comes from a man aged 35-49 years with glioma.

The CDR3 bases are TGTGCCAGCAGCGTAGGGCTAGCAGTTAGCGAGCAGTACTTC. Amino acids: CASSVGLAVSEQYF. V usage is TRBV9 and J usage is TRBJ2-7; possible D gene TRBD2, 5 bases. V was pared by 0 bases and J by 6 bases, with 13 bases between. The CDR3 is 14 amino acids. CDR1 is SGDLS and CDR2 is YYNGEE in the germline V gene.